The next 21 T cell receptor beta chains were all read from a single sample in a study of blood T cell repertoires in COVID-19. Clones were read by immunoSEQ multiplex PCR, and TCRdb kept only the in-frame ones, dropping some. The sample shows 45,000 to 65,000 clones, about nine tenths of them seen only once. Source material: peripheral blood. All receptors come from a man in his fifties with active COVID-19.

The gene calls are TRBV5-6 and TRBJ2-3, with 8 bases fitting TRBD2. Germline CDR1 SGHDT, CDR2 YYEEEE. This CDR3 is 17 amino acids long. The ends lost 0 bases at V and 0 bases at J; junction bases unmatched: 6. CDR3 region: CASSLEGSGVSTDTQYF. Here the CDR3 DNA reads TGTGCCAGCAGCTTGGAGGGTAGCGGGGTAAGCACAGATACGCAGTATTTT. The whole variable domain, filled in from reference TRBV5-6 and TRBJ2-3, reads DAGVTQSPTHLIKTRGQQVTLRCSPKSGHDTVSWYQQALGQGPQFIFQYYEEEERQRGNFPDRFSGHQFPNYSSELNVNALLLGDSALYLCASSLEGSGVSTDTQYFGPGTRLTVL.

This sequence joins TRBV7-3 and TRBJ1-1; D may be TRBD1 (5 bases). CDR3 length: 13 residues. Per germline, CDR1 SGHTA and CDR2 FQGTGA. Trimming took off 4 bases at V and 3 bases at J, with 9 bases between the two ends. In DNA, the CDR3 is TGTGCCAGCAGCTCGCAGGGTCACACTGAAGCTTTCTTT. It yields the protein CASSSQGHTEAFF.

The chain recombines TRBV9 with TRBJ2-3; TRBD2 is a possible D gene (5 bases). V was clipped by 0 bases and J by 5 bases, with 13 bases between them. The CDR3 consists of 15 residues. Germline CDR1 is SGDLS and CDR2 is YYNGEE. The CDR3 sequence: CASSVGAGLVDTQYF. CDR3 DNA sequence: TGTGCCAGCAGCGTAGGGGCAGGACTGGTAGATACGCAGTATTTT. The variable domain in full, with the rest retrieved from reference TRBV9 and TRBJ2-3, is DSGVTQTPKHLITATGQRVTLRCSPRSGDLSVYWYQQSLDQGLQFLIQYYNGEERAKGNILERFSAQQFPDLHSELNLSSLELGDSALYFCASSVGAGLVDTQYFGPGTRLTVL.

This chain joins TRBV5-5 and TRBJ1-3; TRBD1 matches 7 bases. CDR3 length: 15 amino acids. The junction had 4 bases not matched to a gene; V was cut back by 3 bases and J by 1 base. CDR1 and CDR2 (germline): SGHKS, YYEKEE (reference sequence). The CDR3 region has the DNA TGTGCCAGCAGCTACAGGGGAGGATCTGGAAACACCATATATTTT. Protein: CASSYRGGSGNTIYF.

The rearrangement joins TRBV7-2 to TRBJ1-1, with D uncertain. The CDR3 loop spans 14 amino acids. V was clipped by 5 bases and J by 1 base, with 11 bases between them. Germline CDR1 reads SGHTA; CDR2 reads FQGNSA. The CDR3 protein is CASSPTGRNTEAFF. DNA of the CDR3: TGTGCCAGCAGCCCGACGGGAAGGAACACTGAAGCTTTCTTT.

The chain recombines TRBV7-3 with TRBJ2-3, with D tentatively TRBD1 (6 bases). Germline values: CDR1 SGHTA, CDR2 FQGTGA. The CDR3 is 13 amino acids. V lost 6 bases and J lost 6, with 13 bases in between. The CDR3 DNA reads as TGTGCCAGCAGTAACAACCAGGGGGATACGCAGTATTTT. It yields the protein CASSNNQGDTQYF.

This chain uses TRBV27 with TRBJ2-1, with TRBD2 identical over 8 bases. Germline loops: CDR1 MNHEY, CDR2 SMNVEV (reference sequence). Unmatched junction bases numbered 10, after V lost 8 bases and J lost 4 bases. The CDR3 has 15 residues. CDR3 amino acids: CASQTSGLGYNEQFF. In DNA form, the CDR3 reads TGTGCCAGCCAGACATCGGGACTAGGTTACAATGAGCAGTTCTTC.

The V call is TRBV11-2, the J call TRBJ2-2, with TRBD2 identical over 11 bases. The V and J ends lost 2 bases and 4 bases, in that order; junction bases with no gene match: 3. From germline, CDR1 is SGHAT and CDR2 FQNNGV. CDR3 length: 16 amino acids. DNA for the CDR3: TGTGCCAGCAGCTTACCTAGCGGGGGGCCCACCGGGGAGCTGTTTTTT. As protein: CASSLPSGGPTGELFF.

This chain uses TRBV9 with TRBJ2-3; 9 nucleotides match TRBD1. Germline V gene data show CDR1 as SGDLS and CDR2 as YYNGEE. Trimming cost V 1 base and J 4 bases; bases outside gene matches: 10. The length of the CDR3 is 17 residues. The CDR3 spells CASSVYLQGQGADTQYF. CDR3 coding DNA: TGTGCCAGCAGCGTATACCTTCAGGGACAGGGCGCAGATACGCAGTATTTT.

This clone was detected once. The chain uses TRBV19 and TRBJ1-1, with TRBD1 as a possible D gene (5 bases). V lost 1 base, J lost 6 bases, and 9 bases lay in between. The CDR3 loop spans 13 amino acids. CDR1 and CDR2 (germline): LNHDA, SQIVND (reference sequence). CDR3 coding DNA: TGTGCCAGTAGTATAGCAGGGTTCGCTGAAGCTTTCTTT. Protein product: CASSIAGFAEAFF.

This clone was observed a handful of times. J is TRBJ2-7 and V is TRBV5-6, with 10 bases lining up with TRBD2. Looked up from germline, CDR1 is SGHDT and CDR2 is YYEEEE. The CDR3 spans 16 residues. With 2 bases clipped from V and 1 base from J, the junction kept 6 bases outside the gene matches. This CDR3 is CASSFGLAENSYEQYF. The CDR3, as DNA: TGTGCCAGCAGCTTCGGACTAGCGGAGAATTCCTACGAGCAGTACTTC.

In the case of this clone: Other DNA sequences in the same sample also yield this CDR3. This chain joins TRBV7-2 and TRBJ2-7; D not resolved. The V end was cut by 0 bases, the J end by 7 bases, with 10 bases between. CDR1 is SGHTA and CDR2 is FQGNSA in the germline V gene. The CDR3 runs 13 residues. CDR3 coding DNA: TGTGCCAGCAGCTTAGCGCTGGGCTATGAGCAGTACTTC. It is translated as CASSLALGYEQYF.

This clone has only a few counts. The CDR3 DNA reads as TGTGCCAGCAGTTTTGCGGGAGGGGAATACGAGCAGTACTTC. As protein: CASSFAGGEYEQYF. The chain has TRBV28 and TRBJ2-7, with TRBD2 identical over 9 bases. The CDR3 totals 14 residues. V lost 3 bases to trimming and J lost 4 bases; unmatched junction nucleotides: 4. Germline lookup yields CDR1 MDHEN and CDR2 SYDVKM.

The chain recombines TRBV5-4 with TRBJ2-7, with D possibly being TRBD2 (5 bases). Looked up from germline, CDR1 is SGHNT and CDR2 is YYREEE (reference sequence). The V end was cut by 4 bases, the J end by 3 bases, with 11 bases between. This CDR3 has 13 residues. The CDR3: CASSPRGGYEQYF. The CDR3 region has the DNA TGTGCCAGCAGCCCGAGAGGAGGCTACGAGCAGTACTTC.

The chain links TRBV12-3 or TRBV12-4 to TRBJ1-2; the D is unclear. The V and J ends lost 3 bases and 8 bases respectively, with 13 bases between them. CDR3 length: 13 amino acids. Written as DNA, the CDR3 is TGTGCCAGCAGTTTGAACCAGGTGAGCGGCTACACCTTC. This encodes CASSLNQVSGYTF.

The V call is TRBV5-1, the J call TRBJ2-7; D is unclear. Germline assignment: CDR1 SGHRS and CDR2 YFSETQ. The CDR3 runs 14 residues. The V and J ends lost 0 bases and 1 base respectively, with 8 bases between them. In DNA, the CDR3 is TGCGCCAGCAGCTTGGAACCAGGATCCTACGAGCAGTACTTC. Translating gives CASSLEPGSYEQYF.

The J gene is TRBJ1-2, the V gene TRBV28; 9 positions match TRBD1. In germline, CDR1 is MDHEN, CDR2 SYDVKM. After removal of 6 bases from V and 8 bases from J, the junction contained 10 bases not matched to a gene. This CDR3 has 14 residues. The CDR3 DNA reads as TGTGCCAGCAGAAGGGACAGGGTGAGAAACGGCTACACCTTC. Translated, it gives CASRRDRVRNGYTF.

The chain joins TRBV9 to TRBJ2-7, with D perhaps TRBD1 (9 bases). Germline V gives CDR1 SGDLS, CDR2 YYNGEE. The CDR3 consists of 18 residues. Trimming pared 0 bases from V and 4 bases from J, leaving 23 bases between. In nucleotides, the CDR3 is TGTGCCAGCAGCGTAGGGGACAGGGCCGGGACTAGAAGTTACGAGCAGTACTTC. This gives the protein CASSVGDRAGTRSYEQYF.

Written as DNA, the CDR3 is TGTGCCAGCTCATCTTCCCGGGACATCAGACCCTACGAGCAGTACTTC. This sequence encodes CASSSSRDIRPYEQYF. The V call is TRBV18, the J call TRBJ2-7, with a tentative D call TRBD1 (6 bases). Trimming stripped 5 bases from V and 2 bases from J, with 19 bases between. CDR3 size: 16 residues. CDR1 is KGHSH and CDR2 is LQKENI in the germline V gene.

The chain couples TRBV3-1 (or the pseudogene TRBV3-2) to TRBJ2-3; D not resolved. The CDR3 runs to 15 residues. Germline lookup yields CDR1 LGHDT and CDR2 YNNKEL (reference sequence). V was cut by 0 bases and J by 6 bases, with 13 bases left in between. CDR3 protein: CASSQDWAILDTQYF. As DNA, the CDR3 is TGTGCCAGCAGCCAAGACTGGGCGATTTTGGATACGCAGTATTTT.

The genes are TRBV28 and TRBJ1-1; no clear D gene. Trimming took 1 base from V and 0 from J, leaving 6 bases between them. Germline CDR1 is MDHEN and CDR2 is SYDVKM. The CDR3 length is 14 residues. Here the CDR3 reads CASSLSQMNTEAFF. For the CDR3, the DNA is TGTGCCAGCAGTTTATCCCAGATGAACACTGAAGCTTTCTTT.